In this sample, the clone carrying this T cell receptor beta chain turned up many times. The target antigen is unknown. This record belongs to a study of T cells in Graves' hyperthyroidism and ophthalmopathy. Germline V CDR1 and CDR2: MNHEY, SMNVEV (reference sequence). The CDR3 covers 13 residues. The ends were cut back, 4 bases at V and 10 bases at J, with 16 bases in the middle. Amplification of TCR beta CDR3 regions used RNA as the template. The study used the HTBI primer set for a first-round RT-PCR of the TCR CDR3. TCRdb reanalysed the multiplex PCR reads using MiXCR and keeps one entry per CDR3 protein. The sample carries 450,000 to 650,000 distinct CDR3 sequences, approximately 15% recorded once. General study points: Most expanded thyroid clonotypes above 0.001 also appeared in blood.

This chain links TRBV27 with TRBJ1-2, with D possibly matching TRBD1 (5 bases). The clonotype comes from a young woman with Graves' ophthalmopathy. Sequencing used blood. CDR3 residues: CASSSGPLVPYTF. The CDR3 DNA sequence: TGTGCCAGCAGTTCGGGACCATTAGTACCCTACACCTTC.